This paragraph reports one TCR beta chain. The sample is drawn from a study of T cell repertoires in cytomegalovirus infection. The wider study: In public TCR beta signatures, there were indications of both CMV infection and matching HLA type.

Germline CDR1 MDHEN, CDR2 SYDVKM. The CDR3 totals 14 residues. Trimming at V came to 0 bases and at J to 5 bases, leaving 3 bases not matched to a gene. TCRdb itself ran the reads through MiXCR, one entry per CDR3 protein. The sample consists of under 800,000 distinct CDR3 sequences, around 24% of them appearing once. The sample was CD8+ T cells from PBMCs. The V call is TRBV28, the J call TRBJ2-5, with 7 positions matching TRBD2. The clonotype comes from a human donor in good health (CMV status not recorded). Some clones in this sample may be carry-over from other donors' samples. CDR3 loop: CASSLWAGGETQYF. CDR3 in DNA: TGTGCCAGCAGTTTATGGGCCGGGGGGGAGACCCAGTACTTC.